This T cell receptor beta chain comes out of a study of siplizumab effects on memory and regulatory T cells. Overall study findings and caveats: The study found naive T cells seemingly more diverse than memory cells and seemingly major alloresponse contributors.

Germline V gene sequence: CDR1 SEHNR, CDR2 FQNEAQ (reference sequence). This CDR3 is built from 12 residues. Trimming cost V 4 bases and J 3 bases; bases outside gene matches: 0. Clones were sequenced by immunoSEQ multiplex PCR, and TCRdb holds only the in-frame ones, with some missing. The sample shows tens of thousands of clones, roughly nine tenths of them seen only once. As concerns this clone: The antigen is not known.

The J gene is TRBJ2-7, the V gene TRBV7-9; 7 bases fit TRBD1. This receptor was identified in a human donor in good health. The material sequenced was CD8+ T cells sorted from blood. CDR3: CASSWDSYEQYF. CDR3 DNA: TGTGCCAGCAGCTGGGACAGCTACGAGCAGTACTTC.